Below are 21 T cell receptor beta chains sequenced from a single sample in a study of somatic mutations in cytotoxic T cells in rheumatoid arthritis. Only in-frame clones appear in the TCRdb table, and some are missing; sequencing was by immunoSEQ multiplex PCR. The table includes 15,000 to 20,000 clones, roughly 72% detected once. Sequenced input: CD8+ T cells sorted from blood. The receptor source for this set is a man aged 55 to 70 in good health.

The chain couples TRBV2 to TRBJ2-1, with D perhaps TRBD1 (5 bases). Trimming left V 8 bases short and J 2 bases short, with 7 bases between. The germline gives CDR1 SNHLY, CDR2 FYNNEI. The CDR3 sequence is 12 residues long. CDR3 region: CASETAYNEQFF. In DNA form, the CDR3 reads TGTGCCAGCGAGACAGCCTACAATGAGCAGTTCTTC.

The CDR3 region is CASSSDRIGYEQYF. The CDR3 region has the DNA TGTGCCAGCAGCTCGGACAGAATAGGCTACGAGCAGTACTTC. V gene TRBV7-9 combines with J gene TRBJ2-7; tentatively, D is TRBD1 (6 bases). Germline V lookup: CDR1 SEHNR, CDR2 FQNEAQ (reference sequence). Trimming took off 4 bases at V and 3 bases at J, with 13 bases between the two ends. The CDR3 is 14 amino acids.

The V call is TRBV10-3, the J call TRBJ2-3; D might be TRBD2 (5 bases). CDR1 ENHRY and CDR2 SYGVKD come from the germline V gene. The ends were cut back, 3 bases at V and 5 bases at J, with 18 bases in the middle. The CDR3 covers 16 residues. CDR3 amino acids: CAISEDEGLNRDTQYF. CDR3 DNA: TGTGCCATCAGTGAAGATGAGGGTTTGAATAGAGATACGCAGTATTTT.

This clone appeared once. This chain links TRBV11-1 with TRBJ2-5; tentative D call: TRBD2 (6 bases). The closer fit of TRBJ2-7 to the DNA end suggests the J call may be wrong. The CDR3 covers 19 residues. Per the germline V gene, CDR1 is SGHAT and CDR2 is FQDESV (reference sequence). The CDR3 nucleotides read TGTGCCAGCAGCTCTCTGGTGGGACGAGGCAGCGGGCCCCCCTACGAGCAGTACTTC. It yields the protein CASSSLVGRGSGPPYEQYF.

Details on this clone: Its ends do not fully match the called genes, so a read error is possible. The V call is TRBV5-6, the J call TRBJ2-7; D gene unclear. CDR1 is SGHDT, CDR2 YYEEEE, per germline. The CDR3 extends over 9 amino acids. CDR3: CASSLEANF. The CDR3 DNA is TGTGCCAGCAGCTTGGAAGCGAACTTC. Full variable domain (rest looked up from reference TRBV5-6 and TRBJ2-7): DAGVTQSPTHLIKTRGQQVTLRCSPKSGHDTVSWYQQALGQGPQFIFQYYEEEERQRGNFPDRFSGHQFPNYSSELNVNALLLGDSALYLCASSLEANFGPGTRLTVT.

The chain uses TRBV6-1 and TRBJ1-3; TRBD1 aligns across 8 bases. The length of the CDR3 is 16 residues. Losses at the gene ends were 4 bases for V and 7 bases for J; bases not matched to a gene: 12. Germline V CDR1 and CDR2: MNHNS, SASEGT. CDR3: CASSVFGDRPGNTIYF. CDR3 DNA: TGTGCCAGCAGTGTGTTTGGGGACAGGCCAGGGAACACCATATATTTT.

The chain couples TRBV7-9 to TRBJ2-7; no firm D call. V gave up 5 bases and J gave up 3 bases, with 11 bases separating them. The CDR3 is made up of 13 amino acids. Germline CDR1 and CDR2: SEHNR and FQNEAQ (reference sequence). The CDR3 nucleotides are TGTGCCAGCAGCCACCCATACAACTACGAGCAGTACTTC. Encoded protein: CASSHPYNYEQYF. Full variable domain (missing parts from reference TRBV7-9 and TRBJ2-7): DTGVSQNPRHKITKRGQNVTFRCDPISEHNRLYWYRQTLGQGPEFLTYFQNEAQLEKSRLLSDRFSAERPKGSFSTLEIQRTEQGDSAMYLCASSHPYNYEQYFGPGTRLTVT.

This clone showed up just once. This sequence joins TRBV6-5 and TRBJ1-2; D is uncertain. Between the trimmed V and J ends, which lost 3 bases and 4 bases, there was a span of 12 bases. CDR1 and CDR2 from the germline V gene are MNHEY and SVGAGI. The CDR3 sequence is 14 residues long. DNA for the CDR3: TGTGCCAGCAGTTATGTGGTGTTGGCCTATGGCTACACCTTC. Encoded protein: CASSYVVLAYGYTF.

This chain uses TRBV13 with TRBJ1-3; 8 positions agree with TRBD1. The J segment lost 2 bases and the V segment lost 5 bases, leaving 5 bases of the junction unmatched. The germline CDR1 and CDR2 sequences are PRHDT and FYEKMQ (reference sequence). The CDR3 totals 15 residues. CDR3 sequence: CASSPATGAGNTIYF. The CDR3 bases are TGTGCCAGCAGCCCGGCGACAGGGGCTGGAAACACCATATATTTT.

This chain's CDR3 is CASSGTSDTDTQYF. The CDR3 bases are TGTGCCAGCAGTGGGACTAGCGACACAGATACGCAGTATTTT. The chain combines TRBV6-5 with TRBJ2-3, with TRBD2 matching over 10 bases. Germline V gives CDR1 MNHEY, CDR2 SVGAGI. V lost 5 bases, J lost 2 bases, and 1 base stayed unmatched. There are 14 residues in the CDR3.

The rearrangement uses TRBV4-1 and TRBJ2-1; D is possibly TRBD2 (5 bases). V was pared by 1 base and J by 10 bases, with 5 bases between. The CDR3 has 11 residues. CDR1 is MGHRA and CDR2 is YSYEKL in the germline V gene. The CDR3 here is CASSQGREQFF. In nucleotides, the CDR3 is TGCGCCAGCAGCCAAGGGAGGGAGCAGTTCTTC.

V is TRBV19 and J is TRBJ2-7; D might be TRBD2 (7 bases). The CDR3 has 14 amino acids. Trimming removed 5 bases from V and 2 bases from J, with 13 bases in between. CDR1 LNHDA and CDR2 SQIVND come from the germline V gene (reference sequence). CDR3 loop: CASSLKGGTYEQYF. Here the CDR3 DNA reads TGTGCCAGTAGTTTAAAGGGGGGGACCTACGAGCAGTACTTC.

V and J are TRBV4-2 and TRBJ1-5; D is unclear. Germline CDR1 is LGHNA and CDR2 is YNFKEQ. The CDR3 is 15 residues long. Trimming shortened V by 0 bases and J by 1 base, and 7 bases separated the two germline ends. The CDR3 DNA sequence: TGTGCCAGCAGCCAAGAATTATTGAGCAATCAGCCCCAGCATTTT. Protein: CASSQELLSNQPQHF.

The rearrangement links TRBV7-9 to TRBJ1-6; weak D call: TRBD1 (6 bases). Per the germline V gene, CDR1 is SEHNR and CDR2 is FQNEAQ (reference sequence). The CDR3 is made up of 17 amino acids. V shed 1 base and J shed 8 bases, with 18 bases lying between them. CDR3: CASSLGDTELSYSPLHF. The CDR3 DNA reads as TGTGCCAGCAGCTTAGGGGACACTGAGTTATCATATTCACCCCTCCACTTT.

The V call is TRBV5-6, the J call TRBJ2-2; D perhaps matches TRBD1 (5 bases). In germline, CDR1 is SGHDT, CDR2 YYEEEE. V lost 1 base to trimming and J lost 3 bases, with 10 bases between them. This CDR3 region has 15 residues. The CDR3 DNA sequence: TGTGCCAGCAGCTTGAATAGGGGTTACACCGGGGAGCTGTTTTTT. Translating gives CASSLNRGYTGELFF. Based on the CDR3 plus reference TRBV5-6 and TRBJ2-2, the full variable domain is DAGVTQSPTHLIKTRGQQVTLRCSPKSGHDTVSWYQQALGQGPQFIFQYYEEEERQRGNFPDRFSGHQFPNYSSELNVNALLLGDSALYLCASSLNRGYTGELFFGEGSRLTVL.

V gene TRBV19 combines with J gene TRBJ1-2, with 11 bases that match TRBD1. CDR1 is LNHDA, CDR2 SQIVND, per germline (reference sequence). V shed 6 bases, J shed 3 bases, and the junction held 12 bases outside the gene matches. The CDR3 runs to 17 residues. The CDR3 coding sequence is TGTGCCAGTAGCCCTACGGCGGACAGGGGGCGCGACTATGGCTACACCTTC. Amino acid sequence: CASSPTADRGRDYGYTF. Complete variable domain (other parts from reference TRBV19 and TRBJ1-2): DGGITQSPKYLFRKEGQNVTLSCEQNLNHDAMYWYRQDPGQGLRLIYYSQIVNDFQKGDIAEGYSVSREKKESFPLTVTSAQKNPTAFYLCASSPTADRGRDYGYTFGSGTRLTVV.

This chain links TRBV4-3 with TRBJ2-1; D is unclear. CDR1 is LGHNA and CDR2 is YSLEER in the germline V gene. The CDR3 sequence is 13 residues long. V dropped 4 bases and J dropped 3 bases, with 7 bases sitting between them. This chain's CDR3 is CASSLSVYNEQFF. The DNA for the CDR3 is TGCGCCAGCAGCCTCTCGGTCTACAATGAGCAGTTCTTC.

This clone has a single count. The V and J genes are TRBV4-2 and TRBJ1-1; unclear D gene. V was pared by 4 bases and J by 6 bases, with 9 bases between. This CDR3 has 12 residues. CDR1 is LGHNA, CDR2 YNFKEQ, per germline. The DNA for the CDR3 is TGTGCCAGCAGCCCGGGTTGGGCTGAAGCTTTCTTT. This gives the protein CASSPGWAEAFF.

The chain employs TRBV7-2 and TRBJ1-1; 12 positions match TRBD1. After removal of 5 bases from V and 11 bases from J, the junction contained 9 bases not matched to a gene. This CDR3 contains 14 residues. Germline CDR1 SGHTA, CDR2 FQGNSA. The CDR3 nucleotides are TGTGCCAGCAGCAGACGGGACAGGGGGCCGAATGCTTTCTTT. Translated, it gives CASSRRDRGPNAFF.

This clone was picked up one time. The chain uses TRBV6-4 and TRBJ2-7; 9 nucleotides align to TRBD1. Germline CDR1 is MRHNA and CDR2 is SNTAGT. V gave up 6 bases and J gave up 1 base; unmatched junction bases: 4. This CDR3 has 14 amino acids. For the CDR3, the DNA is TGTGCCAGCAGCCCCGGGACAGGGTCCTACGAGCAGTACTTC. Its translation: CASSPGTGSYEQYF.

DNA of the CDR3: TGTGCCAGCAGCGTAGGTTGGCGGGCCTACAATGAGCAGTTCTTC. Protein product: CASSVGWRAYNEQFF. The V gene is TRBV9, the J gene TRBJ2-1; possible D gene TRBD2, 5 bases. CDR1 and CDR2 (germline): SGDLS, YYNGEE. V dropped 0 bases and J dropped 2 bases, with 9 bases sitting between them. This CDR3 has 15 residues.